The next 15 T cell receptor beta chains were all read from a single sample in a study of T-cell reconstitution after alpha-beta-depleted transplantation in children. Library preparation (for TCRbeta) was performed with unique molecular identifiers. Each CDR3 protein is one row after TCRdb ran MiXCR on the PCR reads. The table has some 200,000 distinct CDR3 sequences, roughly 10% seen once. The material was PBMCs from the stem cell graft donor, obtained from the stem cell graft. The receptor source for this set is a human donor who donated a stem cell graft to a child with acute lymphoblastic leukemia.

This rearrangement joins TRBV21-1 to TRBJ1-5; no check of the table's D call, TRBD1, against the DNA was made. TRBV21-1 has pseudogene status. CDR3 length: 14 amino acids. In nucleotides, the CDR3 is TGTGCCAGCAGCGGGACAGGGGGCGGGCAGCCCCAGCATTTT. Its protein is CASSGTGGGQPQHF.

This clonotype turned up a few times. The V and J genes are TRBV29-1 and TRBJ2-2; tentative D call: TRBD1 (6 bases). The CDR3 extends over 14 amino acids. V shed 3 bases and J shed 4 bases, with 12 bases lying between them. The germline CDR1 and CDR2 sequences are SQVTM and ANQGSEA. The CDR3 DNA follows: TGCAGCGTTGACAGGGGCCCTGGCACCGGGGAGCTGTTTTTT. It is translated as CSVDRGPGTGELFF.

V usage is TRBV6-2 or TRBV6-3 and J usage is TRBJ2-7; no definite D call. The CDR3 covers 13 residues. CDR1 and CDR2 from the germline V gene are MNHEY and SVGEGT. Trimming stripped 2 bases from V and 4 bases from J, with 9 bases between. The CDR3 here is CASSYLEGYEQYF. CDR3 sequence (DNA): TGTGCCAGCAGTTACCTAGAAGGATACGAGCAGTACTTC.

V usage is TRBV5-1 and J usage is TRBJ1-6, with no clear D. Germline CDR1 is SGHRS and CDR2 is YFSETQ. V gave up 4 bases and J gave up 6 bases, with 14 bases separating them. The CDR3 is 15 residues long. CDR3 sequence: CASSLGEVSNSPLHF. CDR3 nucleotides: TGCGCCAGCAGCCTCGGCGAGGTCTCTAATTCACCCCTCCACTTT. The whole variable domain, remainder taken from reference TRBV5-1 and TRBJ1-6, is KAGVTQTPRYLIKTRGQQVTLSCSPISGHRSVSWYQQTPGQGLQFLFEYFSETQRNKGNFPGRFSGRQFSNSRSEMNVSTLELGDSALYLCASSLGEVSNSPLHFGNGTRLTVT.

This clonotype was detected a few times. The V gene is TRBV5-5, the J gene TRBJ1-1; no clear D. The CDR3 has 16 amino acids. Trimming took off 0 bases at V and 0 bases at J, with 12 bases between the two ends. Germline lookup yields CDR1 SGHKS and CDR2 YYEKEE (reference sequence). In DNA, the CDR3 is TGTGCCAGCAGCTTGGCCGGGAGGCAGATGAACACTGAAGCTTTCTTT. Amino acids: CASSLAGRQMNTEAFF.

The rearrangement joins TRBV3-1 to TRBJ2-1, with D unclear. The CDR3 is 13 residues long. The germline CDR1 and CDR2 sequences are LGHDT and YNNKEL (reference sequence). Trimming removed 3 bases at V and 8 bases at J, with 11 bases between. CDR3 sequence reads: CASSHGSLDEQFF. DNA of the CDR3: TGTGCCAGCAGCCACGGTTCGTTGGATGAGCAGTTCTTC.

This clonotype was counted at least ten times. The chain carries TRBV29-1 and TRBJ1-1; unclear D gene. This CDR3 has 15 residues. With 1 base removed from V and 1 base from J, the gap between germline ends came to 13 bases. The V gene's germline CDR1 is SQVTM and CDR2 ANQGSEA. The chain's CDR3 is CSVEVTGVRNTEAFF. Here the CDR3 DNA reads TGCAGCGTTGAAGTCACCGGGGTCCGGAACACTGAAGCTTTCTTT.

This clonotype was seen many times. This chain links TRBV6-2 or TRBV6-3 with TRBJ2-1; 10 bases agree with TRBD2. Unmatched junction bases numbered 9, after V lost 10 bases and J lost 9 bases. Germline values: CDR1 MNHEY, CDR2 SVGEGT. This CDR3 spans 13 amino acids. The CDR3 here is CATQLAGIGEQFF. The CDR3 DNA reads TGTGCCACCCAACTAGCGGGGATCGGTGAGCAGTTCTTC.

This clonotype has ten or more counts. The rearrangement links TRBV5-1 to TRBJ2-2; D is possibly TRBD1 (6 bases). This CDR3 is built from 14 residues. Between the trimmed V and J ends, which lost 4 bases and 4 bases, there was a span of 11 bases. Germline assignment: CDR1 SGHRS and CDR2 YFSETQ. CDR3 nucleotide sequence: TGCGCCAGCAGCCCCGGGACATTCACCGGGGAGCTGTTTTTT. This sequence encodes CASSPGTFTGELFF.

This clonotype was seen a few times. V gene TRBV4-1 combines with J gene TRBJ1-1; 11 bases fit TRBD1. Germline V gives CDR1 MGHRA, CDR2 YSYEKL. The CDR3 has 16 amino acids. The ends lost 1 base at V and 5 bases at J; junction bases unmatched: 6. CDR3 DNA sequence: TGCGCCAGCAGCCAAGGGACAGGGGGCTCGGGGACTGAAGCTTTCTTT. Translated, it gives CASSQGTGGSGTEAFF.

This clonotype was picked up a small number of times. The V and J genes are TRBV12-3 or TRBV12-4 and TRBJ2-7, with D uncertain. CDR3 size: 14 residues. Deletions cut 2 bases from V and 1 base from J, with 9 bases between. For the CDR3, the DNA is TGTGCCAGCAGTTTATACAGTCCTTCCTACGAGCAGTACTTC. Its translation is CASSLYSPSYEQYF.

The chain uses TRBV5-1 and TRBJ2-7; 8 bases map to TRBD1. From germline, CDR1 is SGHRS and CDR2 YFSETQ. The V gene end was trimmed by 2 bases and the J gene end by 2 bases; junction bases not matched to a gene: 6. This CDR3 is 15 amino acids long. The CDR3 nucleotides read TGCGCCAGCAGCTTCTCGACAGGGGAAACCTACGAGCAGTACTTC. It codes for CASSFSTGETYEQYF.

The DNA for the CDR3 is TGTGCCAGCAGAGGTGGGGACTTTTCCTACAATGAGCAGTTCTTC. Translation: CASRGGDFSYNEQFF. The chain is built from TRBV6-1 and TRBJ2-1, with D tentatively TRBD2 (6 bases). V lost 6 bases and J lost 1, with 13 bases in between. CDR3 length: 15 amino acids. Germline assignment: CDR1 MNHNS and CDR2 SASEGT.

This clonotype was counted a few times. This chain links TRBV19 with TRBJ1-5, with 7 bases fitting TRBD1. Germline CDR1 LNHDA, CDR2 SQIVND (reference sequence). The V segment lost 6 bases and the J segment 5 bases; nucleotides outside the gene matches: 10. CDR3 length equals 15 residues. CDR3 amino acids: CASSPRTGSDQPQHF. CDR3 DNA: TGTGCCAGTAGCCCGAGGACAGGCTCAGATCAGCCCCAGCATTTT.

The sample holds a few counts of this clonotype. The CDR3 loop reads CASSSWAGTNYNEQFF. In nucleotides, the CDR3 is TGTGCCAGCAGCTCCTGGGCAGGGACAAATTACAATGAGCAGTTCTTC. The chain combines TRBV2 with TRBJ2-1; D may be TRBD1 (6 bases). Deletions cut 6 bases from V and 4 bases from J, with 19 bases between. This CDR3 is built from 16 residues. Germline CDR1 SNHLY, CDR2 FYNNEI.